The next 24 T cell receptor beta chains were all read from a single sample in a study of Graves' ophthalmopathy and Graves' hyperthyroidism. Investigators amplified TCR beta CDR3 regions from RNA transcripts. HTBI primers were employed in first-round RT-PCR, then a second-round multiplex PCR followed. A single record per CDR3 protein comes from TCRdb applying MiXCR to the multiplex PCR reads. The sample lists 740,000 or so distinct CDR3 sequences, roughly 41% occurring once. The sample was peripheral blood. These receptors all come from an adult man with Graves' ophthalmopathy.

About this clonotype: One junction end does not reproduce the germline sequence, and a read error may be involved. Written as DNA, the CDR3 is TGTGCCAGCAGTCCGGGACAGTACCTCTATGGCTACACCTTC. Residues: CASSPGQYLYGYTF. The chain joins TRBV10-3 to TRBJ1-2; 7 bases align to TRBD1. CDR1 is ENHRY, CDR2 SYGVKD, per germline. This CDR3 region has 14 residues.

This clonotype appeared a single time. The chain uses TRBV19 and TRBJ1-6, with 9 bases identical to TRBD1. Germline CDR1 is LNHDA and CDR2 is SQIVND (reference sequence). Germline trimming cut 11 bases from V and 7 bases from J; bases unmatched to any gene: 18. The CDR3 loop spans 17 amino acids. The DNA for the CDR3 is TGTGCCTGGGGGAGAGGGGACAGGGTAGGGGGAAATTCACCCCTCCACTTT. It specifies CAWGRGDRVGGNSPLHF.

This clonotype was observed at least ten times. The gene calls are TRBV12-3 or TRBV12-4 and TRBJ1-2; maybe TRBD1 (5 bases). The V and J ends lost 8 bases and 4 bases respectively, with 17 bases between them. This CDR3 is built from 14 residues. The CDR3 is CASGSTWTTYGYTF. For the CDR3, the DNA is TGTGCCAGCGGTTCCACGTGGACAACCTATGGCTACACCTTC.

This clonotype was counted many times. The chain recombines TRBV6-1 with TRBJ2-5; no clear D gene. The V gene's germline CDR1 is MNHNS and CDR2 SASEGT. CDR3 size: 12 residues. V was cut by 2 bases and J by 5 bases, with 6 bases left in between. CDR3 region: CASSESRETQYF. CDR3 bases: TGTGCCAGCAGTGAATCACGGGAGACCCAGTACTTC.

This clonotype has only a few counts. J is TRBJ2-2 and V is TRBV25-1; a possible D gene is TRBD2 (6 bases). Germline V gives CDR1 MGHDK, CDR2 SYGVNS. Trimming removed 5 bases at V and 8 bases at J, with 9 bases between. The CDR3 has 12 amino acids. DNA for the CDR3: TGTGCCAGCAGTAATCTAGCGGGGGAGCTGTTTTTT. It is translated as CASSNLAGELFF.

Notes on this clonotype: This could be a read error, since a much larger clone is one nucleotide away. This CDR3 reads CAIGESERVTYEQYF. CDR3 DNA sequence: TGTGCCATCGGTGAGTCTGAACGGGTCACCTACGAGCAGTACTTC. The rearrangement links TRBV10-3 to TRBJ2-7; D ambiguous. Germline loops: CDR1 ENHRY, CDR2 SYGVKD. The CDR3 totals 15 residues.

The rearrangement links TRBV6-1 to TRBJ2-7; TRBD1 is a possible D gene (6 bases). The germline V gene encodes CDR1 MNHNS and CDR2 SASEGT. The V and J ends lost 7 bases and 0 bases respectively, with 13 bases between them. This CDR3 contains 14 residues. CDR3 residues: CASTETGPSYEQYF. In DNA form, the CDR3 reads TGTGCCAGCACCGAGACAGGACCCTCCTACGAGCAGTACTTC.

The V and J genes are TRBV4-2 and TRBJ2-5, with D possibly being TRBD1 (8 bases). V gave up 3 bases and J gave up 4 bases, with 18 bases separating them. The CDR3 length is 16 residues. Germline V gene sequence: CDR1 LGHNA, CDR2 YNFKEQ. The CDR3 bases are TGTGCCAGCAGCCATCCCGACAGGGGCGGGGGAGAGACCCAGTACTTC. As protein: CASSHPDRGGGETQYF.

Notes on this clonotype: Relative to the germline gene, one junction end is altered; a read error may explain this. The V call is TRBV11-1, the J call TRBJ2-7; maybe TRBD1 (5 bases). Germline V gives CDR1 SGHAT, CDR2 FQDESV (reference sequence). CDR3 length: 14 residues. The DNA of the CDR3 is TGTGCCAGCAGCGTAGACAGAGACCTCTACGAGCAGCACTTC. It is translated as CASSVDRDLYEQHF.

This clonotype appeared once. The chain links TRBV19 to TRBJ2-6; TRBD1 matches at 8 bases. Germline V gene sequence: CDR1 LNHDA, CDR2 SQIVND (reference sequence). V shed 5 bases and J 0 bases; nucleotides not matched to a gene: 6. The CDR3 is 17 residues long. The CDR3 nucleotides read TGTGCCAGTAGTCACGACAGGGGAAACTCTGGGGCCAACGTCCTGACTTTC. This translates into CASSHDRGNSGANVLTF. The entire variable domain, with the rest obtained from reference TRBV19 and TRBJ2-6, is as follows: DGGITQSPKYLFRKEGQNVTLSCEQNLNHDAMYWYRQDPGQGLRLIYYSQIVNDFQKGDIAEGYSVSREKKESFPLTVTSAQKNPTAFYLCASSHDRGNSGANVLTFGAGSRLTVL.

This clonotype was counted at least ten times. The chain joins TRBV10-1 to TRBJ1-6; unclear D gene. V was pared by 2 bases and J by 5 bases, with 4 bases between. Germline V lookup: CDR1 WNHNN, CDR2 SYGVQD (reference sequence). The length of the CDR3 is 13 residues. CDR3 nucleotide sequence: TGCGCCAGCAGTGAGGATAATAATTCACCCCTCCACTTT. It is translated as CASSEDNNSPLHF.

Ten or more counts support this clonotype. The CDR3 DNA follows: TGCGCCAGCAGTGAGTCGGGGTCGGGCAATCAGCCCCAGCATTTT. It yields the protein CASSESGSGNQPQHF. The chain uses TRBV10-2 and TRBJ1-5; D gene uncertain. V was pared by 0 bases and J by 2 bases, with 8 bases between. This CDR3 spans 15 amino acids. In germline, CDR1 is WSHSY, CDR2 SAAADI.

V usage is TRBV4-1 and J usage is TRBJ1-4; D remains ambiguous. Germline lookup yields CDR1 MGHRA and CDR2 YSYEKL. This CDR3 has 15 residues. V lost 1 base to trimming and J lost 7 bases, with 13 bases between them. CDR3 sequence reads: CASSQVFKGGEKLFF. DNA for the CDR3: TGCGCCAGCAGCCAAGTGTTTAAGGGAGGTGAAAAACTGTTTTTT.

In regard to this clonotype: Compared with germline, one end of the junction differs, possibly owing to a read error. This sequence joins TRBV4-1 and TRBJ2-7; D is unclear. The CDR3 has 14 residues. Germline CDR1 MGHRA, CDR2 YSYEKL. The CDR3 nucleotides are TGTGCCAGCAGTCCCCGGCCAGTAATCTACGAGCAGTACTTC. It is translated as CASSPRPVIYEQYF.

This clonotype was seen a few times. The rearrangement uses TRBV7-2 and TRBJ1-3, with 7 bases matching TRBD1. Germline V gives CDR1 SGHTA, CDR2 FQGNSA. Trimming removed 1 base from V and 4 bases from J; junction bases left unmatched: 16. The CDR3 is 19 residues long. This chain's CDR3 is CASSLGLQGGTMSGNTIYF. CDR3 DNA: TGTGCCAGCAGCTTAGGTCTTCAGGGGGGGACAATGTCGGGAAACACCATATATTTT.

V and J are TRBV5-4 and TRBJ1-2; 7 bases line up with TRBD1. The germline gives CDR1 SGHNT, CDR2 YYREEE (reference sequence). The V gene end was trimmed by 0 bases and the J gene end by 2 bases; junction bases not matched to a gene: 4. The CDR3 runs 15 residues. The CDR3, as DNA: TGTGCCAGCAGCTTGGGGCGGGACAGCAACTATGGCTACACCTTC. Protein: CASSLGRDSNYGYTF.

This clonotype came up a few times. The chain employs TRBV20-1 and TRBJ2-7; TRBD2 might be the D (6 bases). V lost 7 bases and J 2 bases, leaving 15 bases between the germline ends. This CDR3 has 13 residues. In germline, CDR1 is DFQATT, CDR2 SNEGSKA (reference sequence). The chain's CDR3 is CSVGGRLAYEQYF. CDR3 coding DNA: TGCAGTGTCGGGGGTAGGTTGGCCTACGAGCAGTACTTC.

The chain employs TRBV2 and TRBJ1-5; D is perhaps TRBD1 (5 bases). CDR3 length: 15 amino acids. Germline V gene sequence: CDR1 SNHLY, CDR2 FYNNEI. The V and J ends lost 7 bases and 0 bases respectively, with 13 bases between them. CDR3 in DNA: TGTGCCAGCAAAATTATCGGGGGTAGCAATCAGCCCCAGCATTTT. Protein sequence: CASKIIGGSNQPQHF.

To note about this clonotype: A read error may be the cause here, since a much bigger clone is one base away. The V call is TRBV10-3, the J call TRBJ1-4; D is ambiguous. The CDR3 runs 13 residues. V dropped 3 bases and J dropped 6 bases, with 8 bases sitting between them. The V gene's germline CDR1 is ENHRY and CDR2 SYGVKD. The CDR3 DNA follows: TGTGCCATCAGTGAATTACGGGATGAAAAACTGTTTTTT. This translates into CAISELRDEKLFF.

This clonotype was seen repeatedly, ten times or more. The chain recombines TRBV10-3 with TRBJ2-2; possible D gene TRBD1, 6 bases. Trimming stripped 4 bases from V and 3 bases from J, with 9 bases between. The length of the CDR3 is 14 residues. Germline assignment: CDR1 ENHRY and CDR2 SYGVKD. The CDR3 protein is CAISGHRDTGELFF. The CDR3 DNA is TGTGCCATCAGTGGCCACAGGGACACCGGGGAGCTGTTTTTT.

This clonotype was observed many times. CDR3 loop: CASSSSPRTGYQETQYF. Written as DNA, the CDR3 is TGTGCCAGCAGCTCTTCCCCCAGGACAGGTTACCAAGAGACCCAGTACTTC. J is TRBJ2-5 and V is TRBV7-7; 7 bases agree with TRBD1. The CDR3 covers 17 residues. The germline V gene has CDR1 SSHAT and CDR2 FNYEAQ (reference sequence). Trimming took 4 bases from V and 0 from J; bases not matched to a gene: 11.

This clonotype was picked up many times. One end of the junction is discordant with germline, which a read error may explain. The chain is built from TRBV7-9 and TRBJ2-7, with unresolved D. The CDR3 spans 14 residues. Germline V gene lookup returns CDR1 SEHNR and CDR2 FQNEAQ (reference sequence). The CDR3 reads CASSQDPPNSEQYF. For the CDR3, the DNA is TGCGCCAGCAGCCAAGACCCCCCAAACAGCGAGCAGTACTTC.

The rearrangement joins TRBV2 to TRBJ2-7, with D possibly being TRBD1 or TRBD2 (5 bases each). CDR3 length: 15 amino acids. V lost 1 base and J 0 bases, leaving 10 bases between the germline ends. Germline lookup yields CDR1 SNHLY and CDR2 FYNNEI. CDR3 DNA sequence: TGTGCCAGCAGTGAAGTGAGGGGATTCTCCTACGAGCAGTACTTC. Translation: CASSEVRGFSYEQYF.

V and J are TRBV7-7 and TRBJ2-7; D is undetermined. V gave up 5 bases and J gave up 3 bases, with 20 bases separating them. The CDR3 is made up of 16 amino acids. Germline assignment: CDR1 SSHAT and CDR2 FNYEAQ (reference sequence). CDR3: CASSELTGPQYYEQYF. CDR3 bases: TGTGCCAGCAGCGAGCTAACCGGGCCACAATACTACGAGCAGTACTTC.